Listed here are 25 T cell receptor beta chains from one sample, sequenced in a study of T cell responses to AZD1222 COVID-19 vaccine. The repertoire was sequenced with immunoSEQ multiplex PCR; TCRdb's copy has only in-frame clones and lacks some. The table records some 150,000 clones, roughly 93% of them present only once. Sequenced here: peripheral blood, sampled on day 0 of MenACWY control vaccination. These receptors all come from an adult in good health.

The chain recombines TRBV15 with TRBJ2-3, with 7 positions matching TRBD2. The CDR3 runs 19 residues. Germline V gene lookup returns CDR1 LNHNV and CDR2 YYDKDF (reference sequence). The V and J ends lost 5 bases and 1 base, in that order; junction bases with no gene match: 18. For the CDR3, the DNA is TGTGCCACCAGCCGGTATTTTTCGCGGGCGGGAGCTCGCACAGATACGCAGTATTTT. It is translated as CATSRYFSRAGARTDTQYF.

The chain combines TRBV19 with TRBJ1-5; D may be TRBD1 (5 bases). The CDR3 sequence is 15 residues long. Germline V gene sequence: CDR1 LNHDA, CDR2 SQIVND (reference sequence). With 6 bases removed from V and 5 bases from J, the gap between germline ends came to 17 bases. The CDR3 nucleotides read TGTGCCAGTAGCACCCGGGACCCTCGGGATCAGCCCCAGCATTTT. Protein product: CASSTRDPRDQPQHF.

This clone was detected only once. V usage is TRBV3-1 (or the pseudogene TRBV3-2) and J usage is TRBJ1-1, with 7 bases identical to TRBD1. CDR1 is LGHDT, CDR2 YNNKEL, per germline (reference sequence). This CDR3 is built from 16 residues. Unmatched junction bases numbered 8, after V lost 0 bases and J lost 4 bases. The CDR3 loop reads CASSQDQRPGGTEAFF. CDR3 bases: TGTGCCAGCAGCCAAGATCAACGCCCAGGGGGCACTGAAGCTTTCTTT.

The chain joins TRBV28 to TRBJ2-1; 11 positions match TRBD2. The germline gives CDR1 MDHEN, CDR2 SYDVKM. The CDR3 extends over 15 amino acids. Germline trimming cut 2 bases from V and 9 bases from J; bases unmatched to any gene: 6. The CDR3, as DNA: TGTGCCAGCAGTTTAAGACTAGCGGGAACGGGTGAGCAGTTCTTC. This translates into CASSLRLAGTGEQFF. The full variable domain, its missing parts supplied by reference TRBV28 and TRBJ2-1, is DVKVTQSSRYLVKRTGEKVFLECVQDMDHENMFWYRQDPGLGLRLIYFSYDVKMKEKGDIPEGYSVSREKKERFSLILESASTNQTSMYLCASSLRLAGTGEQFFGPGTRLTVL.

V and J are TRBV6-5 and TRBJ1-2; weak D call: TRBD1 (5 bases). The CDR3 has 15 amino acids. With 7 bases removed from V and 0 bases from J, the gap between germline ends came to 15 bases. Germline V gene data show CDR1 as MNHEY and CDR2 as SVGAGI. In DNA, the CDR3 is TGTGCCAGCACTCCCCGGCAGGGATCTAACTATGGCTACACCTTC. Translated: CASTPRQGSNYGYTF.

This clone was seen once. The CDR3 is CATSRDPQRSYEQYF. CDR3 nucleotide sequence: TGTGCCACCAGCAGAGATCCTCAGCGTTCCTACGAGCAGTACTTC. The chain combines TRBV15 with TRBJ2-7; no definite D call. Germline loops: CDR1 LNHNV, CDR2 YYDKDF (reference sequence). The CDR3 consists of 15 residues. With 0 bases removed from V and 1 base from J, the gap between germline ends came to 10 bases.

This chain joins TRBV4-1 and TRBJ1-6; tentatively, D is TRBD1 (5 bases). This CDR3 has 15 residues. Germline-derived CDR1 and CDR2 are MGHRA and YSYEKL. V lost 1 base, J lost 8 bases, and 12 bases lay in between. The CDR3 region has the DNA TGCGCCAGCAGCCAAGGATCTCAGGGTCATTCACCCCTCCACTTT. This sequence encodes CASSQGSQGHSPLHF.

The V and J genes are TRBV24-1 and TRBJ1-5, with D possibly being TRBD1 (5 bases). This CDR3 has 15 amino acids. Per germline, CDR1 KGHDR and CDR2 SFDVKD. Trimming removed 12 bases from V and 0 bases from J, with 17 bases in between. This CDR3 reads CAPPARGFSNQPQHF. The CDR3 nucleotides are TGTGCCCCCCCGGCTAGGGGTTTTAGCAATCAGCCCCAGCATTTT.

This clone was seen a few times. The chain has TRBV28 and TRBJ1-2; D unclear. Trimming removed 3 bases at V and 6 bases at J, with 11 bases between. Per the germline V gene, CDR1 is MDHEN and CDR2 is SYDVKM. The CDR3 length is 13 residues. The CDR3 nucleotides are TGTGCCAGCAGTTTTCACCATCTAAATGGCTACACCTTC. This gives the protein CASSFHHLNGYTF.

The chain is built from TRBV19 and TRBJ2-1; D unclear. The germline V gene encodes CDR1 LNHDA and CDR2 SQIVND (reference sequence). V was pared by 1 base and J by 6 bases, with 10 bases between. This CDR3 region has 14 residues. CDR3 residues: CASSIVRYSNEQFF. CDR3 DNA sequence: TGTGCCAGTAGTATAGTCAGGTACTCCAATGAGCAGTTCTTC.

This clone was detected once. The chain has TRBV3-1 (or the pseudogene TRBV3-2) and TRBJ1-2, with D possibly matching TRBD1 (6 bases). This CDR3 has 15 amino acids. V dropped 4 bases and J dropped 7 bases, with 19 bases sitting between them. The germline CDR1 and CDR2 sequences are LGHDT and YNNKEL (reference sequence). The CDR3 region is CASSPTIQGNAGYTF. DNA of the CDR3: TGTGCCAGCAGCCCCACCATTCAGGGGAATGCTGGCTACACCTTC.

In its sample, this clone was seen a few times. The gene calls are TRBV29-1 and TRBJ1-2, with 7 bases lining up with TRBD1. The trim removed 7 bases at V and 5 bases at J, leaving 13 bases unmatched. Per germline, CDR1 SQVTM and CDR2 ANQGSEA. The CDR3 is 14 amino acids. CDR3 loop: CSAVNTGEGYGYTF. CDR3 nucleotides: TGCAGCGCTGTGAACACAGGGGAAGGTTATGGCTACACCTTC.

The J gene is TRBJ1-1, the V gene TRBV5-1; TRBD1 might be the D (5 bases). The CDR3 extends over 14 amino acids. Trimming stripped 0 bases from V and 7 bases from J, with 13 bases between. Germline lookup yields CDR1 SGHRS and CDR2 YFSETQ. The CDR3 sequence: CASSLESGVVEAFF. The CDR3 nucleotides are TGCGCCAGCAGCTTGGAGTCGGGGGTTGTTGAAGCTTTCTTT.

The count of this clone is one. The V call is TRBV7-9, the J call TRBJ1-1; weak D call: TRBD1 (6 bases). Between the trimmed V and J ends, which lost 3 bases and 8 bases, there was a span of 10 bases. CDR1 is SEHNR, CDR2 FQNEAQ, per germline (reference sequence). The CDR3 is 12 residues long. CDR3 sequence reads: CASSFGGAEAFF. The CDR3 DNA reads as TGTGCCAGCAGCTTCGGGGGCGCGGAAGCTTTCTTT.

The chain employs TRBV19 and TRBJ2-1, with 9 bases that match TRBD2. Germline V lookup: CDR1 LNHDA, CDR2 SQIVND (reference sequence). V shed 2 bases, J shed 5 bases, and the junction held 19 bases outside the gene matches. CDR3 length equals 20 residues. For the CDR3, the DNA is TGTGCCAGTAGTATATTCGTACCTCGAGGTAGCGGGAGTCGGAACAATGAGCAGTTCTTC. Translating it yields CASSIFVPRGSGSRNNEQFF.

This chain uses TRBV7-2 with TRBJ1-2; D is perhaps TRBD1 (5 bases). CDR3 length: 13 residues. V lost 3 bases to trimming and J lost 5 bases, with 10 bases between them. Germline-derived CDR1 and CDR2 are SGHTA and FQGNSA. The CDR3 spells CASSLGTDYGYTF. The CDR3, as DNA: TGTGCCAGCAGCTTGGGGACGGATTATGGCTACACCTTC.

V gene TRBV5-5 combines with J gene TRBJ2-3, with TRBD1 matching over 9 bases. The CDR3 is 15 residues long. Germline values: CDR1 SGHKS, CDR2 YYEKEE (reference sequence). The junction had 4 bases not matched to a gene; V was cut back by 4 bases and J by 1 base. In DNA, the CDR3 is TGTGCCAGCAGCCGGACAGGGGTTGGCACAGATACGCAGTATTTT. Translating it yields CASSRTGVGTDTQYF.

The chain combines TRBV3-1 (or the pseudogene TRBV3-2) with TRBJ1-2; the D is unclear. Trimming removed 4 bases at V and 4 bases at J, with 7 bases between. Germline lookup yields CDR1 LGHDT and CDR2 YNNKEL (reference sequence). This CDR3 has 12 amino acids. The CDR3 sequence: CASSPDGYGYTF. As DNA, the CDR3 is TGTGCCAGCAGCCCGGACGGCTATGGCTACACCTTC.

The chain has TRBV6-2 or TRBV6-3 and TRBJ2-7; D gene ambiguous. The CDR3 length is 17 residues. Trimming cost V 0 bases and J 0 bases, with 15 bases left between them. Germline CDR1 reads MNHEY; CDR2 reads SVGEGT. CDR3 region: CASSYSIGAGISYEQYF. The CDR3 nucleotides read TGTGCCAGCAGTTACTCGATAGGCGCAGGAATCTCCTACGAGCAGTACTTC.

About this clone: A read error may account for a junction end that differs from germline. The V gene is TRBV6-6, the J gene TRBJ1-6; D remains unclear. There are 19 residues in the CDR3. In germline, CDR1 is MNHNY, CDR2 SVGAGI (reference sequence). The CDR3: CASSYSWAHESSYNSPLHF. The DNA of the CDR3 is TGTGCCAGCAGCTACTCGTGGGCGCATGAAAGCTCCTATAATTCACCCCTCCACTTT.

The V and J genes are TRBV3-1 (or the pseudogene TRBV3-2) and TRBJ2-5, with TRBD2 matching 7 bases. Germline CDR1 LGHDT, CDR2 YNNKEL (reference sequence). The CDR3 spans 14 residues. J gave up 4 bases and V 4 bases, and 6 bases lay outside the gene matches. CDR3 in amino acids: CASSRRREGETQYF. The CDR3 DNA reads TGTGCCAGCAGCCGACGCAGGGAGGGAGAGACCCAGTACTTC.

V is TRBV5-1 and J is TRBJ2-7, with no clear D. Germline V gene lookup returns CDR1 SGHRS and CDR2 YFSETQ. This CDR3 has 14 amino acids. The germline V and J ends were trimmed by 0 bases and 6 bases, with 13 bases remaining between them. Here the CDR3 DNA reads TGCGCCAGCAGCTTGGCCGGGCGTCTCAGCGAGCAGTACTTC. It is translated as CASSLAGRLSEQYF.

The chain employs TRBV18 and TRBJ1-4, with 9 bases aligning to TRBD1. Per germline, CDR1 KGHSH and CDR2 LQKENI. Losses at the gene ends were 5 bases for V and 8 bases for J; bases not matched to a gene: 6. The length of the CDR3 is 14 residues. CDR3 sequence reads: CASSTTGGEEKLFF. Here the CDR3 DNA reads TGTGCCAGCTCAACGACAGGGGGTGAAGAAAAACTGTTTTTT.

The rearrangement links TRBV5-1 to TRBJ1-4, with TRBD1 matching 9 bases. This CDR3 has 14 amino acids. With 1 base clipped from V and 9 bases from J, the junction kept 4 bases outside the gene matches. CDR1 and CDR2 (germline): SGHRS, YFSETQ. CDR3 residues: CASSLRDRDQKLFF. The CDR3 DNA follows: TGCGCCAGCAGCTTGCGGGACAGGGATCAAAAACTGTTTTTT. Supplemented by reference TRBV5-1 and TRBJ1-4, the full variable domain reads KAGVTQTPRYLIKTRGQQVTLSCSPISGHRSVSWYQQTPGQGLQFLFEYFSETQRNKGNFPGRFSGRQFSNSRSEMNVSTLELGDSALYLCASSLRDRDQKLFFGSGTQLSVL.

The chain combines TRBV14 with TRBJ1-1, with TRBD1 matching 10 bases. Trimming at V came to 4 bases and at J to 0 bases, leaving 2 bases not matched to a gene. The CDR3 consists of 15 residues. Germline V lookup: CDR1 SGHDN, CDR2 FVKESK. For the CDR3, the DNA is TGTGCCAGCAGCCCCGGACAGGGGGTGAACACTGAAGCTTTCTTT. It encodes CASSPGQGVNTEAFF.